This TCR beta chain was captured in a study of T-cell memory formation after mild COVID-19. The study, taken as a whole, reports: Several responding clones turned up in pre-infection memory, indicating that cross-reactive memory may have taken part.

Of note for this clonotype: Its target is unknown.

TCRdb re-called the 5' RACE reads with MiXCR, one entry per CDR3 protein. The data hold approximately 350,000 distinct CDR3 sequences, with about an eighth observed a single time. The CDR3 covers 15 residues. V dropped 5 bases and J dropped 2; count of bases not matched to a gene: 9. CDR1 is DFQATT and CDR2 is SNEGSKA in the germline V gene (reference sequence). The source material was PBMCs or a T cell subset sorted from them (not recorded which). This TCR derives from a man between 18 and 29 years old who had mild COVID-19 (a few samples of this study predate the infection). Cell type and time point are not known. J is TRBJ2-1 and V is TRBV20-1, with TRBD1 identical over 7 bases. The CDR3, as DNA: TGCAGTGCTTCCAACACAGGGGTACCCTACAATGAGCAGTTCTTC. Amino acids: CSASNTGVPYNEQFF.